This T cell receptor beta chain is drawn from a study of T cell responses to AZD1222 COVID-19 vaccine. In regard to this clone: The antigen is not known. A read error may produce the germline difference seen at one junction end.

Study-wide results and caveats: In all cases, repertoires were sampled only after the peak T cell response.

The protocol was immunoSEQ multiplex PCR, while the TCRdb copy is restricted to in-frame clones and leaves out a portion. The table records about 130,000 clones, approximately 89% of them present only once. The CDR3 is 12 residues long. The sequence was obtained from an adult in good health. The rearrangement uses TRBV12-3 or TRBV12-4 and TRBJ2-7, with TRBD1 identical over 10 bases. Source: peripheral blood, taken on day 0 of AZD1222 vaccination. CDR3 DNA sequence: TGTGCCAGCAGTTTGGGGACAGGGGTCGCCCACTTC. Protein: CASSLGTGVAHF.